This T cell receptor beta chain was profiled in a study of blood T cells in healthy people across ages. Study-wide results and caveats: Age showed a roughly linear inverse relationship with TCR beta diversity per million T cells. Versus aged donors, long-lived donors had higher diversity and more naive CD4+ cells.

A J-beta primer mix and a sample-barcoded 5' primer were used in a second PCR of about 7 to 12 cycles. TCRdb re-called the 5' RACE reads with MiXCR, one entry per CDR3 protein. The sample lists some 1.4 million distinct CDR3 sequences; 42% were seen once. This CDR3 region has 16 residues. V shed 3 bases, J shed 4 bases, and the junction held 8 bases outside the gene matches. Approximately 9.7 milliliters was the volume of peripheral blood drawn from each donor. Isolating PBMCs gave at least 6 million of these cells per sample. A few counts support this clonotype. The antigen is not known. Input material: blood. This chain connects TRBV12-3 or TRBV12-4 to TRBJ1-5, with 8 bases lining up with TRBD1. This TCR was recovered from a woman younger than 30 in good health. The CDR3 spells CASSFHGTGTNQPQHF. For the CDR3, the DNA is TGTGCCAGCAGTTTCCATGGGACAGGTACTAATCAGCCCCAGCATTTT.